The T cell receptor (beta chain) under discussion was sequenced for a study of T cells in Graves' hyperthyroidism and ophthalmopathy. There were TCR beta CDR3 regions amplified from RNA transcripts. The HTBI primer set served for first-round RT-PCR of the TCR CDR3. From the multiplex PCR reads, TCRdb called clonotypes with MiXCR, one entry per CDR3 protein. This table has 500,000 to 750,000 distinct CDR3 sequences, approximately 14% appearing once. There are 15 residues in the CDR3. The germline CDR1 and CDR2 sequences are SGDLS and YYNGEE. Trimming shortened V by 4 bases and J by 5 bases, and 19 bases separated the two germline ends.

Material for sequencing was blood. This TCR came from a woman under 30 with Graves' ophthalmopathy. This chain connects TRBV9 to TRBJ2-7; D tentatively reads TRBD1 or TRBD2 (6 bases each). The DNA of the CDR3 is TGTGCCAGCAGCTACGGGGGCAGGGCGGTTGACGAGCAGTACTTC. Translated, it gives CASSYGGRAVDEQYF.